The following is a T cell receptor beta chain sequence with its context. No antigen is known for it. Germline CDR1 is SGHAT and CDR2 is FQNNGV. The CDR3 totals 15 residues. V gave up 5 bases and J gave up 6 bases, with 17 bases separating them. The data stem from a study of identifying expanded T cells in peripheral blood. Study-wide points: Differentially abundant clones: roughly 1.2 between replicates, approximately 16 at about 13 days, less than 20 at four. Across healthy donors, higher total template counts meant significantly greater roughly 2-week count variance.

TCRdb's table, derived via immunoSEQ multiplex PCR, lists solely in-frame clones and lacks some. The repertoire holds 100,000 to 110,000 clones, with 88% as singletons. Collection occurred without any documented infections or immune events in donors. This clonotype was obtained from a person aged 18 to 75 in good health. The chain combines TRBV11-2 with TRBJ1-5; D gene uncertain. Source material: blood. The CDR3 reads CASSPDVPGSQPQHF. Here the CDR3 DNA reads TGTGCCAGCAGCCCGGATGTCCCGGGGAGTCAGCCCCAGCATTTT.